The T cell receptor (beta chain) under discussion was sequenced for a study of glioma-infiltrating T cells. In regard to this clonotype: The antigen remains unidentified.

The CDR3 sequence is 14 residues long. Germline V gene sequence: CDR1 SGHRS, CDR2 YFSETQ. V lost 0 bases and J lost 3, with 9 bases in between. Amplification of TCR alpha and beta CDR3 regions from RNA used iRepertoire nested multiplex PCR. TCRdb re-called the multiplex PCR reads through MiXCR, storing one row per CDR3 protein. The sample has 85,000 to 110,000 distinct CDR3 sequences, about 30% seen once. General study results and limits: Only very few CDR3 sequences appeared in both tissue and blood. Above-expected tissue-blood divergence occurred in all gliomas, most in low-grade ones.

This clonotype was sampled from a human donor with low-grade glioma or glioblastoma, undergoing nonglioma brain surgery, or in good health (not recorded which). The specimen sequenced was glioma tissue, nonneoplastic brain tissue, or PBMCs (not recorded which). The rearrangement uses TRBV5-1 and TRBJ1-2; D not resolved. CDR3 nucleotides: TGCGCCAGCAGCTTGGGAGGGTTCGACTATGGCTACACCTTC. This translates into CASSLGGFDYGYTF.